The clone carrying this TCR beta chain was counted only a few times. Its target is not known. This sample is drawn from a study of early T cells in non-severe SARS-CoV-2 infection. Overall study: The study sequenced bulk RNA from unsorted whole blood, with chains unpaired. Notes on the study in general: Anti-spike CD8 responses were favored by VDJdb matching, which missed private and CD4 specificities.

TCRdb re-derived calls from the 5' RACE reads in MiXCR, one entry per CDR3 protein. Among tens of thousands of distinct CDR3 sequences listed, 10% were seen once. This CDR3 has 15 residues. The germline V and J ends were trimmed by 3 bases and 3 bases, with 14 bases remaining between them. CDR1 is KGHDR and CDR2 is SFDVKD in the germline V gene. The source material was whole blood. The chain has TRBV24-1 and TRBJ2-7, with unresolved D. This clonotype was obtained from an adult who was a healthcare worker with PCR-confirmed SARS-CoV-2 infection or an uninfected control (not recorded which). The CDR3 spells CATSDPRSPFYEQYF. The DNA of the CDR3 is TGTGCCACCAGTGATCCTCGTAGTCCTTTCTACGAGCAGTACTTC.